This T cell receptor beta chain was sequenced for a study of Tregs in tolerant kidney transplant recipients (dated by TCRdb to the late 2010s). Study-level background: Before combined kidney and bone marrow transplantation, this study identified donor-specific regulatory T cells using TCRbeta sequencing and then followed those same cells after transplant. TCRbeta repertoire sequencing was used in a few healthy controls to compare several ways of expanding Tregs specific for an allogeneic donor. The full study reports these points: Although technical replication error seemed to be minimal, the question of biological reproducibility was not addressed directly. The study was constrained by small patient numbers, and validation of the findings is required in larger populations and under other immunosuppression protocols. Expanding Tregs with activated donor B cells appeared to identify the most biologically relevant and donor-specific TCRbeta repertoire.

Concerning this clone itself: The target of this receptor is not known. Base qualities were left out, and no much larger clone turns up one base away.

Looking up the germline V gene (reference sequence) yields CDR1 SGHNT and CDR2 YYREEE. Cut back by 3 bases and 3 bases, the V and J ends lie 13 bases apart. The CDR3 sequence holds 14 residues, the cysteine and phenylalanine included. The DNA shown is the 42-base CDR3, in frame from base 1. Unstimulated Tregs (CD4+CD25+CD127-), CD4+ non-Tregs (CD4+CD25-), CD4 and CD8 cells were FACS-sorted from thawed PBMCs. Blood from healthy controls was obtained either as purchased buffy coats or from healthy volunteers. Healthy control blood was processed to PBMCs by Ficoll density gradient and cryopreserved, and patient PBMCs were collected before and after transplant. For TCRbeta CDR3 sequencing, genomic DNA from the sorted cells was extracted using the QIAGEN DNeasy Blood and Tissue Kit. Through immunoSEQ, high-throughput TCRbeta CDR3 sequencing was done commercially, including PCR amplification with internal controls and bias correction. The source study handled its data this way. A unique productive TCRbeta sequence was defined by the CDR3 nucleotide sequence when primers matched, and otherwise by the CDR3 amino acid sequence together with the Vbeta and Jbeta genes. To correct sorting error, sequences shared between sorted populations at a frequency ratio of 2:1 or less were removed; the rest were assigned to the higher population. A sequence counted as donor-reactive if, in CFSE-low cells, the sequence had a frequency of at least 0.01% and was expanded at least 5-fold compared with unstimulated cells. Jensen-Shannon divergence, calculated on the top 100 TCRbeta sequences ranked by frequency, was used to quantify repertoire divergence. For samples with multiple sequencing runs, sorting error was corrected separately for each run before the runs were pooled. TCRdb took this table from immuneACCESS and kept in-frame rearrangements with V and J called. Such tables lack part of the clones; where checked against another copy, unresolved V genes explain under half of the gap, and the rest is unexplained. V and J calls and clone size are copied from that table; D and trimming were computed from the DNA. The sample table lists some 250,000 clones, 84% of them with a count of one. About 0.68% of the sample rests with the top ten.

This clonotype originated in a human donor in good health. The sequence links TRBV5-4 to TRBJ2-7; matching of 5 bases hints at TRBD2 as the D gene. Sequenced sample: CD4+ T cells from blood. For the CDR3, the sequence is CASSSGIASYEQYF. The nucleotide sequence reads TGTGCCAGCAGCTCTGGAATAGCGAGCTACGAGCAGTACTTC.